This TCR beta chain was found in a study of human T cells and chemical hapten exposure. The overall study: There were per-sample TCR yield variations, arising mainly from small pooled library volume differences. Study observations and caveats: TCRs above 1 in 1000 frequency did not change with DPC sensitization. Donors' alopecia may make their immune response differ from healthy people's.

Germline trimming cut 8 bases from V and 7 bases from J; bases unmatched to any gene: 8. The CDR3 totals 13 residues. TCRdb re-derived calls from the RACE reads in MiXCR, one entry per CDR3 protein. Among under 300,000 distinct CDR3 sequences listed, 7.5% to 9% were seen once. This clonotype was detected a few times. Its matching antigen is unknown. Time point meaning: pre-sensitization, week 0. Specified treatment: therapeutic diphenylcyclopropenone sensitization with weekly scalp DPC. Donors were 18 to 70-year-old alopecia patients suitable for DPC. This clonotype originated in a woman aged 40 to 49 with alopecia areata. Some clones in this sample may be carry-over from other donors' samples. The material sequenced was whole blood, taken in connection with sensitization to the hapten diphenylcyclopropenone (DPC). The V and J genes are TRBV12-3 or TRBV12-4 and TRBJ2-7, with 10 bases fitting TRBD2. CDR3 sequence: CASGLAGVGEQYF. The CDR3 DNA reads TGTGCCAGCGGGCTAGCGGGAGTTGGGGAGCAGTACTTC.